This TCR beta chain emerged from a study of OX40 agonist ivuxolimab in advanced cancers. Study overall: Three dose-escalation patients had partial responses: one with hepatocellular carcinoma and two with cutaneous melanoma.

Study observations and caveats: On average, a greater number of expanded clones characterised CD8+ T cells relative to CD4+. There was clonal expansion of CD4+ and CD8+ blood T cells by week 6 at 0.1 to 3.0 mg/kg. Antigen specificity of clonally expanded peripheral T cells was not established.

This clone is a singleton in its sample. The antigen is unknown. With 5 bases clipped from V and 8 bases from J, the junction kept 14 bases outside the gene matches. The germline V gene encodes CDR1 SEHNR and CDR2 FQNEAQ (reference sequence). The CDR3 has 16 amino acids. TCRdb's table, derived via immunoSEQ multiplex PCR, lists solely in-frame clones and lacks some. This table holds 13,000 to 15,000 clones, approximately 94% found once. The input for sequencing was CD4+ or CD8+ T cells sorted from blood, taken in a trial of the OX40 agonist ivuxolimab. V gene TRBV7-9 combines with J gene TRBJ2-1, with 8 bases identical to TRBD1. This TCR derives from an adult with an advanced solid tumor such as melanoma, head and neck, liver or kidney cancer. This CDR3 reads CASSLTGGLLQDEQFF. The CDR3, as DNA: TGTGCCAGCAGCCTAACAGGGGGGTTGTTGCAGGATGAGCAGTTCTTC.